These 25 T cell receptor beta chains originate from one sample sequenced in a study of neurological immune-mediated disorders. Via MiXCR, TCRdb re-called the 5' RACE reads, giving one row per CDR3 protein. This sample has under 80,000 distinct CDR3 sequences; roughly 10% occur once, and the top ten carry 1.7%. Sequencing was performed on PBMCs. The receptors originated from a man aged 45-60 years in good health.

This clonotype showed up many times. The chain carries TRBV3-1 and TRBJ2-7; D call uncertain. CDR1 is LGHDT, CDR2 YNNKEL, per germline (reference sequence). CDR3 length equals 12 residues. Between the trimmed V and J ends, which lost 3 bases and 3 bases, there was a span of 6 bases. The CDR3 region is CASSHEYYEQYF. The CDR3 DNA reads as TGTGCCAGCAGCCATGAGTACTACGAGCAGTACTTC.

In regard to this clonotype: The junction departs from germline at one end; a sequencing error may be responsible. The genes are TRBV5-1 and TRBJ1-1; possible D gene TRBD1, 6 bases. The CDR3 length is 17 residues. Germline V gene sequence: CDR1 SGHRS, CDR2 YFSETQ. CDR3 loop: CASNLDAVGQGNTGAFF. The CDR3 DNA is TGCGCCAGCAACTTGGATGCCGTGGGGCAGGGGAACACTGGAGCTTTCTTT.

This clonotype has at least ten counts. CDR3 protein: CSASPTGVGLFF. The DNA for the CDR3 is TGCAGTGCTAGTCCAACAGGGGTTGGACTGTTTTTT. This chain connects TRBV20-1 to TRBJ1-4; 7 bases are shared with TRBD1. CDR3 length: 12 residues. Germline V CDR1 and CDR2: DFQATT, SNEGSKA (reference sequence). The ends lost 3 bases at V and 13 bases at J; junction bases unmatched: 8.

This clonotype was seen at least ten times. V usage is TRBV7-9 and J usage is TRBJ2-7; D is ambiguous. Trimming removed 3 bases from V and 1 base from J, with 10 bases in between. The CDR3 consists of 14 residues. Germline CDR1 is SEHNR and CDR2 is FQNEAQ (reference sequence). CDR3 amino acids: CASSFGTVSYEQYF. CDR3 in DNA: TGTGCCAGCAGCTTCGGTACCGTTTCCTACGAGCAGTACTTC.

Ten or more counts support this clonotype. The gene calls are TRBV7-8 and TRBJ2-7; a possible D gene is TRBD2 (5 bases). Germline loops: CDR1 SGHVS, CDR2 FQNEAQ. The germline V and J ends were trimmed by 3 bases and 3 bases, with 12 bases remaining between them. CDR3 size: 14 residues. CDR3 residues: CASSFIKAGYEQYF. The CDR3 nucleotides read TGTGCCAGCAGCTTTATAAAGGCGGGCTACGAGCAGTACTTC.

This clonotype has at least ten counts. The CDR3 here is CASSLLAGRDEQFF. The DNA of the CDR3 is TGTGCCAGCAGCTTGCTAGCGGGACGCGATGAGCAGTTCTTC. The chain combines TRBV7-2 with TRBJ2-1, with TRBD2 identical over 9 bases. Trimming removed 3 bases from V and 8 bases from J; junction bases left unmatched: 5. The CDR3 is made up of 14 amino acids. Per the germline V gene, CDR1 is SGHTA and CDR2 is FQGNSA.

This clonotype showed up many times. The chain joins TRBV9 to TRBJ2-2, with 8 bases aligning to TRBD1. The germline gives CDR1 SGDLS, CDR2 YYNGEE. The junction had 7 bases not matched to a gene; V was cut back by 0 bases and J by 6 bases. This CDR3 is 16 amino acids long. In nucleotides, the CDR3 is TGTGCCAGCAGCGTAGTAGGGACAGGTAACTCCGGGGAGCTGTTTTTT. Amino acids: CASSVVGTGNSGELFF. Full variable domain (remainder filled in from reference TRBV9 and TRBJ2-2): DSGVTQTPKHLITATGQRVTLRCSPRSGDLSVYWYQQSLDQGLQFLIQYYNGEERAKGNILERFSAQQFPDLHSELNLSSLELGDSALYFCASSVVGTGNSGELFFGEGSRLTVL.

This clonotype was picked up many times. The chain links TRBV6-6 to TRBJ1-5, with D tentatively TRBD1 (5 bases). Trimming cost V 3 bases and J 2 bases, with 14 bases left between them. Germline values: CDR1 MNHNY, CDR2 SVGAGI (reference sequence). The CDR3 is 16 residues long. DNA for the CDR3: TGTGCCAGCAGTTATCAAGGGGAAGGTGGCAATCAGCCCCAGCATTTT. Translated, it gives CASSYQGEGGNQPQHF.

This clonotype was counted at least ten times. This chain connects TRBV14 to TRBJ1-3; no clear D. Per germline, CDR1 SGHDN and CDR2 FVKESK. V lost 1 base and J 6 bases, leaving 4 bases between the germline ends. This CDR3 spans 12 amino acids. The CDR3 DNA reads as TGTGCCAGCAGCCAAGTTCAAAACACCATATATTTT. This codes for CASSQVQNTIYF.

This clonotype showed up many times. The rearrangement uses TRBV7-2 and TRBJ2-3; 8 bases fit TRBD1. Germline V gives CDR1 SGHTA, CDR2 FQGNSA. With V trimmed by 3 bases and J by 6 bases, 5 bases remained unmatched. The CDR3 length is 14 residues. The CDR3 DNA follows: TGTGCCAGCAGCTTTCAGGGGGCAAAGGATACGCAGTATTTT. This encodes CASSFQGAKDTQYF.

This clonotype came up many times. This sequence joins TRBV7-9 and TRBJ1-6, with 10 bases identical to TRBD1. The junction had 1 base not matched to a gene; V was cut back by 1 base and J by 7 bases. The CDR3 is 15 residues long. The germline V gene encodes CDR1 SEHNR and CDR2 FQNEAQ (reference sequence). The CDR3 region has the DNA TGTGCCAGCAGCTTAGGGGGACAGGGGAATTCACCCCTCCACTTT. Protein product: CASSLGGQGNSPLHF. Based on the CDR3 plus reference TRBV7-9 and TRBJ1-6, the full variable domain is DTGVSQNPRHKITKRGQNVTFRCDPISEHNRLYWYRQTLGQGPEFLTYFQNEAQLEKSRLLSDRFSAERPKGSFSTLEIQRTEQGDSAMYLCASSLGGQGNSPLHFGNGTRLTVT.

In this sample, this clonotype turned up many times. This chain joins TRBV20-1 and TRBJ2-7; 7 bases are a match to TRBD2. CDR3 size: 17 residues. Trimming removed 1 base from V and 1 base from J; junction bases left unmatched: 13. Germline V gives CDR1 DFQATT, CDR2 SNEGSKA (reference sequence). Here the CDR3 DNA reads TGCAGTGCTAGAGCGGCCGCAGGGCTAGCGGCGTCCTACGAGCAGTACTTC. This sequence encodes CSARAAAGLAASYEQYF.

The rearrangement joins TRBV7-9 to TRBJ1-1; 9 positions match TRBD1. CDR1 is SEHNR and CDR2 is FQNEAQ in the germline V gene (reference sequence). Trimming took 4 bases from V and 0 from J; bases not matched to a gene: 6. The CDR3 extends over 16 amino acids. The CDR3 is CASSSGDRDMNTEAFF. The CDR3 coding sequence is TGTGCCAGCAGCTCTGGGGACAGGGACATGAACACTGAAGCTTTCTTT.

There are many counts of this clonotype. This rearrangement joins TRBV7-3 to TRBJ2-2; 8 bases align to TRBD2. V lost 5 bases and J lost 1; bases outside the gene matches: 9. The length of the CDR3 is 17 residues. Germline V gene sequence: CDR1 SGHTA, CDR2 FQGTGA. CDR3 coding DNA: TGTGCCAGCAGCCGCCAGAGCGGGAGCGGGAACACCGGGGAGCTGTTTTTT. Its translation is CASSRQSGSGNTGELFF. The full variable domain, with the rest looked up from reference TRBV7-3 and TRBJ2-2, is GAGVSQTPSNKVTEKGKYVELRCDPISGHTALYWYRQSLGQGPEFLIYFQGTGAADDSGLPNDRFFAVRPEGSVSTLKIQRTERGDSAVYLCASSRQSGSGNTGELFFGEGSRLTVL.

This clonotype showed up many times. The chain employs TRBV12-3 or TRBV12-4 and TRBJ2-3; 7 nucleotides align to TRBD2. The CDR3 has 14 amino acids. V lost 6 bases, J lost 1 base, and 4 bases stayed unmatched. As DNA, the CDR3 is TGTGCCAGCAGCCCCACTAGCGGCACAGATACGCAGTATTTT. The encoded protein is CASSPTSGTDTQYF.

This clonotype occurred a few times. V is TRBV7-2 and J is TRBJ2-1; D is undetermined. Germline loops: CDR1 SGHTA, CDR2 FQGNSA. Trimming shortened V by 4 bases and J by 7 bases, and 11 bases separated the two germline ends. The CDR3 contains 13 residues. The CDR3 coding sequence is TGTGCCAGCAGCTCGGCATTTGGTAATGAGCAGTTCTTC. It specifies CASSSAFGNEQFF.

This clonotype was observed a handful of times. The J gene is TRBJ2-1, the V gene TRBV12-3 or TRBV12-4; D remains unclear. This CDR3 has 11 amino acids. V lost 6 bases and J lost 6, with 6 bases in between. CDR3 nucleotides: TGTGCCAGCAGCCCCTTCAATGAGCAGTTCTTC. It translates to CASSPFNEQFF.

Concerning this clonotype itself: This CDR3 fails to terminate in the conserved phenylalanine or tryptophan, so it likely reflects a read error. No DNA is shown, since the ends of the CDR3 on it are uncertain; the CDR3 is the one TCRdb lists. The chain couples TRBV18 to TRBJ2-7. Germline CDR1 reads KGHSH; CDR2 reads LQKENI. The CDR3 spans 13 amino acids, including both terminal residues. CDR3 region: CASSPGGFGPYDL.

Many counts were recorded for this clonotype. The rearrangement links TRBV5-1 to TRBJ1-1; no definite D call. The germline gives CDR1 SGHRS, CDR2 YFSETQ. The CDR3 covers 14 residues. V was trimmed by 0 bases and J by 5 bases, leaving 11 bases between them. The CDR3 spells CASSLEGGLTEAFF. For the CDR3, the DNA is TGCGCCAGCAGCTTGGAGGGCGGGTTAACTGAAGCTTTCTTT.

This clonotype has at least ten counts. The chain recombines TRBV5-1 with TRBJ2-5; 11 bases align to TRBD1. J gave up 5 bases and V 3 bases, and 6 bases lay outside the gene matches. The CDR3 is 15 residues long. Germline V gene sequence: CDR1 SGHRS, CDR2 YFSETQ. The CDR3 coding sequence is TGCGCCAGCAGCTGGGGACAGGGGGGAATGGAGACCCAGTACTTC. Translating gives CASSWGQGGMETQYF.

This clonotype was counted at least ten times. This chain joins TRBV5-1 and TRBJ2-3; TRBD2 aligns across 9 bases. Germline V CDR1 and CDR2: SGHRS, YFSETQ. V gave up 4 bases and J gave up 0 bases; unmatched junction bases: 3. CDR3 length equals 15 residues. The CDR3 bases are TGCGCCAGCAGCGATAGCGGGAGTAGCACAGATACGCAGTATTTT. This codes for CASSDSGSSTDTQYF. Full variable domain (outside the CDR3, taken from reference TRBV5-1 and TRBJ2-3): KAGVTQTPRYLIKTRGQQVTLSCSPISGHRSVSWYQQTPGQGLQFLFEYFSETQRNKGNFPGRFSGRQFSNSRSEMNVSTLELGDSALYLCASSDSGSSTDTQYFGPGTRLTVL.

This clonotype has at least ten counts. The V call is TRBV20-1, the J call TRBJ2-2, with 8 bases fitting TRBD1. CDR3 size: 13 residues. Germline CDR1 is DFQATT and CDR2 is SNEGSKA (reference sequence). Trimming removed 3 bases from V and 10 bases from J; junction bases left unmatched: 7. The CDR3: CSARGGQAEELFF. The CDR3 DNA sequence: TGCAGTGCTAGGGGGGGACAGGCTGAGGAGCTGTTTTTT.

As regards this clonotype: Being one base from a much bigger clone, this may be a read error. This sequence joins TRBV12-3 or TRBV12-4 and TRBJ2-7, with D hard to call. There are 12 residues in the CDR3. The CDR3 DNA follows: TGTGCCAGCGGTTTAAACACCTACGAGCAGTACTTC. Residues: CASGLNTYEQYF.

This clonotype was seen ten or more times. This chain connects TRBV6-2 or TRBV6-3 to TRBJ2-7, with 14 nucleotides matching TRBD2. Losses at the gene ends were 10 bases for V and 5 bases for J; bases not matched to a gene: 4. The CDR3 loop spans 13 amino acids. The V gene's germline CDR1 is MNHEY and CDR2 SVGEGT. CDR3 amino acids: CATKGLAGDEQYF. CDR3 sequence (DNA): TGTGCCACCAAGGGACTAGCGGGGGACGAGCAGTACTTC.

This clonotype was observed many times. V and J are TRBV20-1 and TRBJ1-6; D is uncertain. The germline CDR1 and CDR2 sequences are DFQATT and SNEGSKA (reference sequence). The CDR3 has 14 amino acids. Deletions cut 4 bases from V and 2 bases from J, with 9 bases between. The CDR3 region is CSAKEGPYNSPLHF. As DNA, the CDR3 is TGCAGTGCTAAGGAAGGACCCTATAATTCACCCCTCCACTTT.